Presented here are 18 T cell receptor beta chains from one specimen sequenced in a study of blood T cell repertoires in COVID-19. Data came from immunoSEQ multiplex PCR; TCRdb stores just in-frame clones and leaves some out. The table lists about 200,000 clones, roughly nine tenths of them singletons. The sequencing sample was made of PBMCs or T cells enriched from blood (not recorded which). These receptors were taken from a woman aged 25-40 years who had recovered from COVID-19.

J is TRBJ2-5 and V is TRBV18, with 7 bases matching TRBD1. Germline CDR1 KGHSH, CDR2 LQKENI. Trimming at V came to 3 bases and at J to 5 bases, leaving 9 bases not matched to a gene. The CDR3 has 15 amino acids. The CDR3 is CASSPPRQGAETQYF. The CDR3 DNA reads TGTGCCAGCTCACCCCCCCGACAGGGCGCGGAGACCCAGTACTTC. Together with reference TRBV18 and TRBJ2-5, the CDR3 gives the full variable domain: NAGVMQNPRHLVRRRGQEARLRCSPMKGHSHVYWYRQLPEEGLKFMVYLQKENIIDESGMPKERFSAEFPKEGPSILRIQQVVRGDSAAYFCASSPPRQGAETQYFGPGTRLLVL.

J is TRBJ2-7 and V is TRBV4-3; D possibly corresponds to TRBD1 (5 bases). The CDR3 contains 15 residues. The V gene's germline CDR1 is LGHNA and CDR2 YSLEER. Trimming cost V 0 bases and J 2 bases, with 11 bases left between them. The CDR3 is CASSQEVGQAYEQYF. The CDR3 DNA is TGCGCCAGCAGCCAAGAAGTCGGACAAGCCTACGAGCAGTACTTC.

The chain couples TRBV19 to TRBJ2-3, with D maybe TRBD1 (5 bases). Germline V gives CDR1 LNHDA, CDR2 SQIVND (reference sequence). CDR3 length: 14 residues. Trimming stripped 1 base from V and 6 bases from J, with 11 bases between. Written as DNA, the CDR3 is TGTGCCAGTAGTATAGGCCAAAAGGGGGATACGCAGTATTTT. Translation: CASSIGQKGDTQYF.

The chain couples TRBV6-5 to TRBJ1-1; 7 nucleotides line up with TRBD1. The CDR3 is 15 amino acids. In germline, CDR1 is MNHEY, CDR2 SVGAGI. Trimming at V came to 5 bases and at J to 2 bases, leaving 8 bases not matched to a gene. The CDR3 DNA reads as TGTGCCAGCAGTCGACCGGGACAGAGAAACACTGAAGCTTTCTTT. Translating it yields CASSRPGQRNTEAFF.

This clone was seen more than once but under ten times. The V gene is TRBV15, the J gene TRBJ2-5, with D perhaps TRBD1 (5 bases). The CDR3 loop spans 13 amino acids. The germline gives CDR1 LNHNV, CDR2 YYDKDF (reference sequence). V lost 3 bases and J 4 bases, leaving 9 bases between the germline ends. CDR3 sequence reads: CATSRGHIETQYF. For the CDR3, the DNA is TGTGCCACCAGCAGGGGGCATATAGAGACCCAGTACTTC.

The chain recombines TRBV20-1 with TRBJ2-2; 11 positions match TRBD1. This CDR3 contains 21 residues. Losses at the gene ends were 3 bases for V and 1 base for J; bases not matched to a gene: 19. The germline V gene has CDR1 DFQATT and CDR2 SNEGSKA (reference sequence). CDR3 region: CSASVFRRVGTGGRNTGELFF. In nucleotides, the CDR3 is TGCAGTGCTAGTGTTTTCCGCCGGGTGGGGACAGGGGGAAGGAACACCGGGGAGCTGTTTTTT.

The chain carries TRBV10-3 and TRBJ1-4, with no clear D. V lost 6 bases, J lost 5 bases, and 16 bases lay in between. Germline CDR1 is ENHRY and CDR2 is SYGVKD. The CDR3 contains 15 residues. CDR3 DNA sequence: TGTGCCATCAGCCCGGGCGGGGAGCCGAATGAAAAACTGTTTTTT. The encoded protein is CAISPGGEPNEKLFF.

The chain joins TRBV24-1 to TRBJ2-3, with TRBD1 as a possible D gene (5 bases). The CDR3 length is 14 residues. V was pared by 10 bases and J by 4 bases, with 17 bases between. Per the germline V gene, CDR1 is KGHDR and CDR2 is SFDVKD. The CDR3 DNA reads as TGTGCCACTCAGGCAGGGCTTGAAGCAGATACGCAGTATTTT. It encodes CATQAGLEADTQYF.

This chain uses TRBV5-1 with TRBJ2-3; 10 nucleotides agree with TRBD1. Trimming at V came to 3 bases and at J to 0 bases, leaving 4 bases not matched to a gene. CDR1 is SGHRS, CDR2 YFSETQ, per germline. This CDR3 has 16 residues. The CDR3 loop reads CASSSGQGWSTDTQYF. The CDR3 coding sequence is TGCGCCAGCAGCTCGGGACAGGGGTGGAGCACAGATACGCAGTATTTT.

The chain couples TRBV5-1 to TRBJ1-4; D remains unclear. V shed 4 bases and J shed 0 bases, with 13 bases lying between them. The CDR3 extends over 16 amino acids. Germline-derived CDR1 and CDR2 are SGHRS and YFSETQ. Here the CDR3 reads CASSPWAPATNEKLFF. As DNA, the CDR3 is TGCGCCAGCAGCCCTTGGGCTCCGGCAACTAATGAAAAACTGTTTTTT.

With regard to this clone: The same CDR3 arises from other DNA sequences in this sample as well. The chain links TRBV2 to TRBJ1-5; possibly TRBD1 for D (5 bases). Germline V gene sequence: CDR1 SNHLY, CDR2 FYNNEI. This CDR3 region has 13 residues. V was clipped by 2 bases and J by 6 bases, with 8 bases between them. CDR3 DNA: TGTGCCAGCAGTGAACAGGGAGGTCAGCCCCAGCATTTT. Residues: CASSEQGGQPQHF.

The gene calls are TRBV3-1 (or the pseudogene TRBV3-2) and TRBJ2-7; TRBD2 matches at 7 bases. Trimming took 1 base from V and 3 from J; bases not matched to a gene: 6. Germline values: CDR1 LGHDT, CDR2 YNNKEL (reference sequence). The CDR3 is 15 amino acids. The CDR3 protein is CASSQGTRKVYEQYF. The CDR3 DNA is TGTGCCAGCAGCCAAGGGACTAGAAAGGTCTACGAGCAGTACTTC.

V is TRBV6-2 or TRBV6-3 and J is TRBJ2-1, with TRBD1 as a possible D gene (7 bases). The CDR3 extends over 20 amino acids. Trimming shortened V by 2 bases and J by 2 bases, and 25 bases separated the two germline ends. Germline CDR1 is MNHEY and CDR2 is SVGEGT. The CDR3 here is CASSYPLAPSQGRPYNEQFF. The CDR3 region has the DNA TGTGCCAGCAGTTACCCGCTGGCCCCCTCACAGGGGAGGCCCTACAATGAGCAGTTCTTC.

The gene calls are TRBV6-4 and TRBJ2-2; tentatively, D is TRBD2 (5 bases). V was shortened by 2 bases and J by 2 bases, with 9 bases between the two germline ends. Germline loops: CDR1 MRHNA, CDR2 SNTAGT. CDR3 length: 15 amino acids. CDR3: CASSDRESNTGELFF. Here the CDR3 DNA reads TGTGCCAGCAGTGACAGGGAGTCAAACACCGGGGAGCTGTTTTTT.

The chain joins TRBV28 to TRBJ2-7; the match to TRBD1 covers 9 bases. The germline gives CDR1 MDHEN, CDR2 SYDVKM. The CDR3 is 14 residues long. V lost 3 bases, J lost 6 bases, and 6 bases stayed unmatched. Written as DNA, the CDR3 is TGTGCCAGCAGTTTCGGGACAGGGATATCCGAGCAGTACTTC. Its protein is CASSFGTGISEQYF. The entire variable domain, with the rest obtained from reference TRBV28 and TRBJ2-7, is as follows: DVKVTQSSRYLVKRTGEKVFLECVQDMDHENMFWYRQDPGLGLRLIYFSYDVKMKEKGDIPEGYSVSREKKERFSLILESASTNQTSMYLCASSFGTGISEQYFGPGTRLTVT.

In this sample, this clone turned up once. The chain has TRBV11-1 and TRBJ1-3; TRBD1 aligns across 7 bases. CDR1 SGHAT and CDR2 FQDESV come from the germline V gene (reference sequence). The CDR3 spans 16 residues. The ends lost 4 bases at V and 0 bases at J; junction bases unmatched: 6. This CDR3 reads CASSYDRQGSGNTIYF. In DNA, the CDR3 is TGTGCCAGCAGCTACGATCGACAGGGCTCTGGAAACACCATATATTTT.

This sequence joins TRBV10-2 and TRBJ2-4; 12 bases are a match to TRBD2. There are 15 residues in the CDR3. The junction had 1 base not matched to a gene; V was cut back by 4 bases and J by 3 bases. The germline V gene encodes CDR1 WSHSY and CDR2 SAAADI. The CDR3 loop is CASSASGRDKNIQYF. For the CDR3, the DNA is TGCGCCAGCAGTGCTAGCGGGAGGGACAAAAACATTCAGTACTTC.

In its sample, this clone was seen a few times. The chain employs TRBV24-1 and TRBJ2-7, with D maybe TRBD2 (5 bases). This CDR3 region has 11 residues. Trimming removed 4 bases at V and 7 bases at J, with 7 bases between. The germline V gene has CDR1 KGHDR and CDR2 SFDVKD. CDR3 in amino acids: CATSEREEQYF. The CDR3 DNA reads as TGTGCCACCAGTGAGAGGGAAGAGCAGTACTTC.